This T cell receptor beta chain was identified during a study of T cell clones after liver transplantation. Study-level background: TCRbeta sequencing after a pre-transplant mixed lymphocyte reaction identified graft-donor-reactive clones, later tracked in post-transplant blood. Third-party-reactive TCRbeta sequences from pre-transplant mixed lymphocyte reactions served as antigen-independent comparators.

Assay used: immunoSEQ multiplex PCR; TCRdb lists only in-frame clones, some missing. The profile shows about 120,000 clones, 90% of them singletons. CDR3 length: 16 amino acids. V was cut by 0 bases and J by 4 bases, with 15 bases left in between. Germline lookup yields CDR1 SGHAT and CDR2 FQNNGV. Study findings and constraints: In two subjects, few donor cells limited the measurable donor-reactive repertoire.

On this clone itself: Its antigen is not identified.

The receptor was derived from a human patient who received a liver transplant. The graft donor may account for some of the T cells. The sequenced sample was CD4+ T cells from blood, obtained 12 months after liver transplant. The chain uses TRBV11-2 and TRBJ1-2; D gene ambiguous. CDR3 nucleotide sequence: TGTGCCAGCAGCTTAGACCTTTCAGTAGCAGGCTATGGCTACACCTTC. Residues: CASSLDLSVAGYGYTF.